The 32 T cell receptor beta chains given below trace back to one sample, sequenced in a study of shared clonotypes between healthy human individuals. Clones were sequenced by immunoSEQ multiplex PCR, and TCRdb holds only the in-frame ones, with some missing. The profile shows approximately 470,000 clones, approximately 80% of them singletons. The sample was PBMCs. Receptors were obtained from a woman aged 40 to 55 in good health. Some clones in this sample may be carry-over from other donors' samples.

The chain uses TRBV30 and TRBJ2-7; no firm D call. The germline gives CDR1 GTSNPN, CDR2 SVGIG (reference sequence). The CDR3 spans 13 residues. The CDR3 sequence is CALNPGQSYEQYF. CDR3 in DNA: TGTGCTTTGAACCCCGGGCAATCCTACGAGCAGTACTTC.

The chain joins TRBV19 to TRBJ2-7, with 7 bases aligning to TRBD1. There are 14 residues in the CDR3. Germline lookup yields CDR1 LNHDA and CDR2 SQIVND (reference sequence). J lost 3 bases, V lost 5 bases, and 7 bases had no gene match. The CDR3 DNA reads TGTGCCAGTAGTCCCCACCGGGACAGCTACGAGCAGTACTTC. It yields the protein CASSPHRDSYEQYF.

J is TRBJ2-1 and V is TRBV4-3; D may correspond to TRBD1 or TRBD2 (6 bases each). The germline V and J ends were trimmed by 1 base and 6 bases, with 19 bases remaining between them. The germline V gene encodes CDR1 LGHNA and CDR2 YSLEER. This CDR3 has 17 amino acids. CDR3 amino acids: CASSQGGGLKGGNEQFF. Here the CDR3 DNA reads TGCGCCAGCAGCCAAGGAGGCGGCTTAAAGGGGGGCAATGAGCAGTTCTTC.

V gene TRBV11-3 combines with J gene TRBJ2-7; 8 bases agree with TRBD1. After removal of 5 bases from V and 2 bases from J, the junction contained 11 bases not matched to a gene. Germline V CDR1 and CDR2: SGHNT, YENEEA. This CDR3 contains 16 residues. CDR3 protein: CASSAETGEFPYEQYF. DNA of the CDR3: TGTGCCAGCAGCGCCGAGACAGGGGAGTTTCCCTACGAGCAGTACTTC. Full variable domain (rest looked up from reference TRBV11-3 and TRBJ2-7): EAGVVQSPRYKIIEKKQPVAFWCNPISGHNTLYWYLQNLGQGPELLIRYENEEAVDDSQLPKDRFSAERLKGVDSTLKIQPAELGDSAVYLCASSAETGEFPYEQYFGPGTRLTVT.

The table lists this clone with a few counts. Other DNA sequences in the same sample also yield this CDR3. The CDR3 protein is CASSLQYQETQYF. For the CDR3, the DNA is TGTGCCAGCAGCCTCCAGTACCAAGAGACCCAGTACTTC. The chain recombines TRBV11-2 with TRBJ2-5; D remains unclear. Deletions cut 5 bases from V and 0 bases from J, with 7 bases between. The CDR3 length is 13 residues. Germline V gives CDR1 SGHAT, CDR2 FQNNGV.

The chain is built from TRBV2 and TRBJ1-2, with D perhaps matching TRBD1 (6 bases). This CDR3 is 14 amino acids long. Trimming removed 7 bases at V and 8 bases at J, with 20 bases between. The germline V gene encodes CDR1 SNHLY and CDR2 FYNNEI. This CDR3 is CASKRTELRFGYTF. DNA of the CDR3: TGTGCCAGCAAAAGGACAGAGCTTCGGTTCGGCTACACCTTC.

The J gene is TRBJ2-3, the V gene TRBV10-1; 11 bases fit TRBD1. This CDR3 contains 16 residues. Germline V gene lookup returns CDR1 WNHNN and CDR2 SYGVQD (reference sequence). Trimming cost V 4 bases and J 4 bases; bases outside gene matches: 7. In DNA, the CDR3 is TGCGCCAGCAGTGGGGGGACAGGGGGTGGTGCAGATACGCAGTATTTT. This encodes CASSGGTGGGADTQYF.

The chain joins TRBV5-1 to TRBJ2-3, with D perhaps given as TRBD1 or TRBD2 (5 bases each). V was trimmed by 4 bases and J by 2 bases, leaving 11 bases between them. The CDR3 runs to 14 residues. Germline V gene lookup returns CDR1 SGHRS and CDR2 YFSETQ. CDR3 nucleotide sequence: TGCGCCAGCAGCCGGGACGGATTCACAGATACGCAGTATTTT. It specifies CASSRDGFTDTQYF.

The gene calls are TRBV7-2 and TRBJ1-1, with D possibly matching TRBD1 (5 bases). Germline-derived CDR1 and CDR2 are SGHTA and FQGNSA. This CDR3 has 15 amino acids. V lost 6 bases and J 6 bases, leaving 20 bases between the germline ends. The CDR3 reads CASSPSGLWGPEAFF. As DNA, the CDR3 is TGTGCCAGCAGTCCATCGGGTCTTTGGGGACCTGAAGCTTTCTTT.

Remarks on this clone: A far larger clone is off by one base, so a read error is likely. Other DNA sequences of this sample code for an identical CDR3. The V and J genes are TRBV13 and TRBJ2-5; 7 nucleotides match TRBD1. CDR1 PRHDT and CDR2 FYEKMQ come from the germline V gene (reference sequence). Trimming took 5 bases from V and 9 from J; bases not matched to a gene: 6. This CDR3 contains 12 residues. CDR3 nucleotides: TGTGCCAGCAGCCTAATCGGGACAGCCCAGTACTTC. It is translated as CASSLIGTAQYF. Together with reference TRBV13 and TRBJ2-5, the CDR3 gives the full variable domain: AAGVIQSPRHLIKEKRETATLKCYPIPRHDTVYWYQQGPGQDPQFLISFYEKMQSDKGSIPDRFSAQQFSDYHSELNMSSLELGDSALYFCASSLIGTAQYFGPGTRLLVL.

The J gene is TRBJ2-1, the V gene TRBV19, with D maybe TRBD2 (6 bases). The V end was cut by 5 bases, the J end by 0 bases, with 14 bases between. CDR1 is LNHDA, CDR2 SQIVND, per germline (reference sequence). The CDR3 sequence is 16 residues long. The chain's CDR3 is CASSFSGSDSYNEQFF. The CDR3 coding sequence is TGTGCCAGTAGTTTTAGCGGCAGCGACTCCTACAATGAGCAGTTCTTC.

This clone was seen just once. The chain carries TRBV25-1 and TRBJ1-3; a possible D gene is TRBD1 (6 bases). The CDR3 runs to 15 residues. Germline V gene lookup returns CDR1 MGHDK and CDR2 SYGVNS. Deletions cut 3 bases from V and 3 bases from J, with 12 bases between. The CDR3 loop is CASSEPTGYGNTIYF. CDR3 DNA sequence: TGTGCCAGCAGTGAGCCCACAGGGTATGGAAACACCATATATTTT. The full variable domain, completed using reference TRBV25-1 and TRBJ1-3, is EADIYQTPRYLVIGTGKKITLECSQTMGHDKMYWYQQDPGMELHLIHYSYGVNSTEKGDLSSESTVSRIRTEHFPLTLESARPSHTSQYLCASSEPTGYGNTIYFGEGSWLTVV.

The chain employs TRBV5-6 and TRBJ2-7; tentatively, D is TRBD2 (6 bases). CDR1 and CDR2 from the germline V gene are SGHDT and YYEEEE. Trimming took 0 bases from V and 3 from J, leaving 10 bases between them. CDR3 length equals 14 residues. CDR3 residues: CASSLAGGSYEQYF. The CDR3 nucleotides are TGTGCCAGCAGCTTGGCCGGGGGTAGCTACGAGCAGTACTTC.

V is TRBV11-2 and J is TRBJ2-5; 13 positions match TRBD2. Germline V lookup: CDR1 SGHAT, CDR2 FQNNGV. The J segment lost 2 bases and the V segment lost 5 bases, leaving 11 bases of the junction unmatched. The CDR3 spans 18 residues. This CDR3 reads CASSPGLAGAVDQETQYF. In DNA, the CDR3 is TGTGCCAGCAGCCCAGGACTAGCGGGAGCGGTGGATCAAGAGACCCAGTACTTC. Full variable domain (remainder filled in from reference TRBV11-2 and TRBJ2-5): EAGVAQSPRYKIIEKRQSVAFWCNPISGHATLYWYQQILGQGPKLLIQFQNNGVVDDSQLPKDRFSAERLKGVDSTLKIQPAKLEDSAVYLCASSPGLAGAVDQETQYFGPGTRLLVL.

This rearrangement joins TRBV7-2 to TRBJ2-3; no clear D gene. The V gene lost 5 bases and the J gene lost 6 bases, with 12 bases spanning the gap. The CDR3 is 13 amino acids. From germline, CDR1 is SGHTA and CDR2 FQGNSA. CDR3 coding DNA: TGTGCCAGCAGCCCGATTCTACGGGATACGCAGTATTTT. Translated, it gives CASSPILRDTQYF.

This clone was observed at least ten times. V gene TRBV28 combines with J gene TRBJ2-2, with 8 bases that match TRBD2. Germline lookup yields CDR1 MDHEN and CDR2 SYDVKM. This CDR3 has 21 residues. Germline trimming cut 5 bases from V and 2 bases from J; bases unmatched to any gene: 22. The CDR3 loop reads CASSLPLFGQPGLANTGELFF. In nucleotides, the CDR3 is TGTGCCAGCAGTCTACCCCTTTTCGGGCAGCCCGGACTAGCAAACACCGGGGAGCTGTTTTTT.

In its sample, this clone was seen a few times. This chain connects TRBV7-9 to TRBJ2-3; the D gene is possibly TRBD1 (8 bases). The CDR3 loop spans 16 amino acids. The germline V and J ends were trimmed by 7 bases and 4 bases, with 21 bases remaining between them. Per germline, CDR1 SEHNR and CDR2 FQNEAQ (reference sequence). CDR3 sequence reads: CASTAGGGSASDTQYF. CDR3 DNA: TGTGCCAGCACCGCAGGGGGCGGGAGTGCGTCAGATACGCAGTATTTT.

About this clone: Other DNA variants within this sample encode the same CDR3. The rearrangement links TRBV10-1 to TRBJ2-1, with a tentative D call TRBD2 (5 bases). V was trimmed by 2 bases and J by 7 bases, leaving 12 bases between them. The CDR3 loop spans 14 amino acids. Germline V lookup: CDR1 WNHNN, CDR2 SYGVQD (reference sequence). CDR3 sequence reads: CASSELRLANEQFF. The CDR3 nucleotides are TGCGCCAGCAGTGAGCTGAGGCTAGCAAATGAGCAGTTCTTC.

The CDR3 is CASSPDFGAFLEQFF. The CDR3 region has the DNA TGTGCCAGCAGTCCGGACTTCGGCGCCTTTCTTGAGCAGTTCTTC. The chain carries TRBV6-5 and TRBJ2-1; the D gene is possibly TRBD2 (5 bases). There are 15 residues in the CDR3. Trimming cost V 5 bases and J 9 bases, with 20 bases left between them. Germline V gives CDR1 MNHEY, CDR2 SVGAGI.

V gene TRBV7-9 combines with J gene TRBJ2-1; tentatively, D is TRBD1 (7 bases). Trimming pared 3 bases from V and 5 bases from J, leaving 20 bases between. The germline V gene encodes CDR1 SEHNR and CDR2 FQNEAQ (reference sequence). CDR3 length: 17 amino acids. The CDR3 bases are TGTGCCAGCAGCTTCGGATCGGGGGACAGCCAACACAATGAGCAGTTCTTC. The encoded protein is CASSFGSGDSQHNEQFF.

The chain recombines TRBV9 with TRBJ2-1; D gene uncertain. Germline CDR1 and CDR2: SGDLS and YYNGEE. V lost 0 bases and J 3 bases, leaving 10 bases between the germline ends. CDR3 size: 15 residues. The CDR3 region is CASSVDHTNYNEQFF. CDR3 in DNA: TGTGCCAGCAGCGTAGATCATACTAACTACAATGAGCAGTTCTTC. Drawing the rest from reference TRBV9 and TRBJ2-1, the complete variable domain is DSGVTQTPKHLITATGQRVTLRCSPRSGDLSVYWYQQSLDQGLQFLIQYYNGEERAKGNILERFSAQQFPDLHSELNLSSLELGDSALYFCASSVDHTNYNEQFFGPGTRLTVL.

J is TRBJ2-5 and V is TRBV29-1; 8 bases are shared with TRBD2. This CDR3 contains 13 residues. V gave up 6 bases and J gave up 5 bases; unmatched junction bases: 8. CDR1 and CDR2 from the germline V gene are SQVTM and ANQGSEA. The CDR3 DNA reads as TGCAGCGTCAGCGGGGGCGAAGGGGAGACCCAGTACTTC. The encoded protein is CSVSGGEGETQYF.

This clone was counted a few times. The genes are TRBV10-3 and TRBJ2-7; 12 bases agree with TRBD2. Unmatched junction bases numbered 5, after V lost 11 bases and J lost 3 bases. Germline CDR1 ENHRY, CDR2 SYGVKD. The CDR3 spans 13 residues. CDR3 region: CAVTSGSRYEQYF. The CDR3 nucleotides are TGTGCCGTGACTAGCGGGAGTCGCTACGAGCAGTACTTC.

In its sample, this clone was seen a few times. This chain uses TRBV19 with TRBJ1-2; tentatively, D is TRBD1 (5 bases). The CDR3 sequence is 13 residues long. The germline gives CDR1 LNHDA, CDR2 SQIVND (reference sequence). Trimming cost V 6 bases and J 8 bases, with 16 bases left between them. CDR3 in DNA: TGTGCCAGTAGCAGGGACCTTCGGCGGGGCTACACCTTC. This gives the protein CASSRDLRRGYTF.

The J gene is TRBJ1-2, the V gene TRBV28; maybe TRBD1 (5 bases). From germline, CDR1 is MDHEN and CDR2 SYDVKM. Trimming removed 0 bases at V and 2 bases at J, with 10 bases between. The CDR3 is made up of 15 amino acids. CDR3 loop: CASSLWGRQNYGYTF. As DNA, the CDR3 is TGTGCCAGCAGTTTATGGGGGCGGCAAAACTATGGCTACACCTTC.

Here the CDR3 DNA reads TGTGCCAGCAGCGTAGGCGGGGTGAGCTCCTACGAGCAGTACTTC. Its protein is CASSVGGVSSYEQYF. The chain is built from TRBV9 and TRBJ2-7, with D possibly TRBD2 on 6 matching bases. Trimming stripped 0 bases from V and 0 bases from J, with 10 bases between. The germline gives CDR1 SGDLS, CDR2 YYNGEE. The CDR3 runs 15 residues. Full variable domain (outside the CDR3, taken from reference TRBV9 and TRBJ2-7): DSGVTQTPKHLITATGQRVTLRCSPRSGDLSVYWYQQSLDQGLQFLIQYYNGEERAKGNILERFSAQQFPDLHSELNLSSLELGDSALYFCASSVGGVSSYEQYFGPGTRLTVT.

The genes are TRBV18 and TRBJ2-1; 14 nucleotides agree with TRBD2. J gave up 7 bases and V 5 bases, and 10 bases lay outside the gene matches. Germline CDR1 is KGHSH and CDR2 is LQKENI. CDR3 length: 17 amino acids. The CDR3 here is CASSLSPRTSGRNEQFF. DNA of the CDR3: TGTGCCAGCTCATTGTCGCCAAGGACTAGCGGGAGGAATGAGCAGTTCTTC.

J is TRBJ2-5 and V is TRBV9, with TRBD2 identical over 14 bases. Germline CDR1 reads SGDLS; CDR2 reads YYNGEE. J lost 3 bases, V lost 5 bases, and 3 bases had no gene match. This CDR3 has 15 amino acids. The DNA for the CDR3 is TGTGCCAGCAGACCGGGACTAGCGGGAGAAGAGACCCAGTACTTC. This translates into CASRPGLAGEETQYF.

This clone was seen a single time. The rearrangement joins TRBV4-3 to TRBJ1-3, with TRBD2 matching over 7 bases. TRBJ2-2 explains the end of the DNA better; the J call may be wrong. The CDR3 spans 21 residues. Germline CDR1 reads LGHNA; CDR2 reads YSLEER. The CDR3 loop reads CASSQDPPAGTHPQNTGELFF. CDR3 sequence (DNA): TGCGCCAGCAGCCAAGATCCCCCAGCGGGAACCCACCCGCAGAACACCGGGGAGCTGTTTTTT.

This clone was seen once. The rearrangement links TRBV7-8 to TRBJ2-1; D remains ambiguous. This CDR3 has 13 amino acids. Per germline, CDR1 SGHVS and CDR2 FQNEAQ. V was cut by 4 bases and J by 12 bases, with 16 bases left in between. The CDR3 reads CASSSRVAPRQFF. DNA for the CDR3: TGTGCCAGCAGCTCCCGTGTAGCTCCGCGGCAGTTCTTC. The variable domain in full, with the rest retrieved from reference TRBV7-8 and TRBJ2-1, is GAGVSQSPRYKVAKRGQDVALRCDPISGHVSLFWYQQALGQGPEFLTYFQNEAQLDKSGLPSDRFFAERPEGSVSTLKIQRTQQEDSAVYLCASSSRVAPRQFFGPGTRLTVL.

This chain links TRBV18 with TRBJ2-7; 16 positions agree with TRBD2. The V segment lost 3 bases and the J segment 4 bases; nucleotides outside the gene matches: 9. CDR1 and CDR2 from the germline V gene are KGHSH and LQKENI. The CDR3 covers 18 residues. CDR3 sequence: CASSPGLAGGGRRYEQYF. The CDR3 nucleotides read TGTGCCAGCTCACCGGGACTAGCGGGAGGGGGTAGAAGGTACGAGCAGTACTTC.

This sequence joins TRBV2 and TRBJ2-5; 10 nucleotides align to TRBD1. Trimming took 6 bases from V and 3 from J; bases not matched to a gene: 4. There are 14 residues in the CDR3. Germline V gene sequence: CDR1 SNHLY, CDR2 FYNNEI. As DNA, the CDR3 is TGTGCCAGCAGCAGACAGGGGGCGAAAGAGACCCAGTACTTC. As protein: CASSRQGAKETQYF. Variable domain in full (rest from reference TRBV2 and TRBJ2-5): EPEVTQTPSHQVTQMGQEVILRCVPISNHLYFYWYRQILGQKVEFLVSFYNNEISEKSEIFDDQFSVERPDGSNFTLKIRSTKLEDSAMYFCASSRQGAKETQYFGPGTRLLVL.